One and the same sample provided the 28 T cell receptor beta chains below, sequenced in a study of beta chain features in type 1 diabetes. Isolated RNA was reverse transcribed in full, so expressed TCRB transcripts were sequenced. TCRdb keeps only in-frame clones here, not all; method: immunoSEQ multiplex PCR. The sample yields around 320,000 clones, less than 15% seen once. Sequencing was performed on central memory CD4+ T cells from blood. Every receptor here comes from a man aged 25 to 40 in good health.

This clone appeared a few times. This chain joins TRBV5-6 and TRBJ1-1; TRBD1 might be the D (5 bases). Germline V gene sequence: CDR1 SGHDT, CDR2 YYEEEE. Trimming removed 0 bases from V and 1 base from J, with 10 bases in between. The CDR3 sequence is 15 residues long. CDR3 DNA sequence: TGTGCCAGCAGCTTGGCCTGGGGCACGAACACTGAAGCTTTCTTT. Its protein product is CASSLAWGTNTEAFF.

This clone was detected only a few times. The chain recombines TRBV7-2 with TRBJ2-1; maybe TRBD2 (5 bases). V was trimmed by 2 bases and J by 4 bases, leaving 15 bases between them. The germline V gene encodes CDR1 SGHTA and CDR2 FQGNSA. CDR3 length: 16 amino acids. The DNA of the CDR3 is TGTGCCAGCAGCTTAATGATGGCGGGCGGGTACAATGAGCAGTTCTTC. It translates to CASSLMMAGGYNEQFF. Looking up the rest from reference TRBV7-2 and TRBJ2-1 gives the full variable domain: GAGVSQSPSNKVTEKGKDVELRCDPISGHTALYWYRQSLGQGLEFLIYFQGNSAPDKSGLPSDRFSAERTGGSVSTLTIQRTQQEDSAVYLCASSLMMAGGYNEQFFGPGTRLTVL.

CDR3 DNA: TGTGCCAGCAGTCAGACACGTATCCATAATTCACCCCTCCACTTT. Its protein is CASSQTRIHNSPLHF. The chain joins TRBV2 to TRBJ1-6; D gene unclear. This CDR3 is 15 amino acids long. The germline CDR1 and CDR2 sequences are SNHLY and FYNNEI. Trimming stripped 5 bases from V and 5 bases from J, with 13 bases between.

This clone was counted only a few times. The chain uses TRBV6-1 and TRBJ2-1; the match to TRBD2 covers 10 bases. This CDR3 contains 13 residues. The V segment lost 6 bases and the J segment 5 bases; nucleotides outside the gene matches: 1. Germline CDR1 is MNHNS and CDR2 is SASEGT. CDR3 nucleotides: TGTGCCAGCAGGCTAGCGGGAGACAATGAGCAGTTCTTC. It specifies CASRLAGDNEQFF.

V usage is TRBV7-3 and J usage is TRBJ1-6, with a possible D match to TRBD1 (6 bases). Per germline, CDR1 SGHTA and CDR2 FQGTGA. The CDR3 extends over 15 amino acids. V was pared by 3 bases and J by 8 bases, with 14 bases between. The CDR3 DNA follows: TGTGCCAGCAGCTTCACCACAGGGTTGGATTCACCCCTCCACTTT. Its translation: CASSFTTGLDSPLHF.

This clone showed up just a few times. J is TRBJ2-1 and V is TRBV7-9; TRBD1 aligns across 11 bases. Germline CDR1 reads SEHNR; CDR2 reads FQNEAQ (reference sequence). V gave up 5 bases and J gave up 5 bases; unmatched junction bases: 8. The CDR3 contains 16 residues. This CDR3 reads CASSDPGTGGNNEQFF. CDR3 bases: TGTGCCAGCAGCGATCCGGGGACAGGGGGAAACAATGAGCAGTTCTTC.

This CDR3 is CASSKGLAGVIGELFF. DNA for the CDR3: TGTGCCAGCAGCAAAGGACTAGCGGGAGTAATTGGGGAGCTGTTTTTT. The chain has TRBV11-1 and TRBJ2-2, with 13 bases that match TRBD2. CDR3 length equals 16 residues. Germline lookup yields CDR1 SGHAT and CDR2 FQDESV (reference sequence). V lost 5 bases, J lost 8 bases, and 8 bases stayed unmatched.

This clone has only a few counts. CDR3 loop: CASSLEDASGGVTGELFF. In DNA, the CDR3 is TGTGCCAGCAGCTTAGAGGACGCTAGCGGGGGCGTGACCGGGGAGCTGTTTTTT. This chain uses TRBV7-7 with TRBJ2-2, with TRBD2 matching over 10 bases. Germline V CDR1 and CDR2: SSHAT, FNYEAQ (reference sequence). The CDR3 is made up of 18 amino acids. The ends lost 1 base at V and 5 bases at J; junction bases unmatched: 10.

The sample holds a few counts of this clone. V usage is TRBV19 and J usage is TRBJ1-2, with 7 bases identical to TRBD1. Trimming cost V 3 bases and J 2 bases; bases outside gene matches: 6. CDR3 size: 15 residues. CDR1 and CDR2 (germline): LNHDA, SQIVND (reference sequence). The CDR3 is CASSIIDRENYGYTF. CDR3 DNA sequence: TGTGCCAGTAGTATTATTGACAGGGAAAACTATGGCTACACCTTC.

This clone was detected a few times. The sample has other DNA sequences that encode this CDR3 too. The chain joins TRBV2 to TRBJ2-3; TRBD1 aligns across 8 bases. Germline assignment: CDR1 SNHLY and CDR2 FYNNEI. The junction had 7 bases not matched to a gene; V was cut back by 2 bases and J by 3 bases. The CDR3 has 16 residues. CDR3 protein: CASSERAGGRTDTQYF. CDR3 DNA sequence: TGTGCCAGCAGTGAAAGGGCAGGGGGCCGAACAGATACGCAGTATTTT.

The chain carries TRBV27 and TRBJ2-1, with D perhaps TRBD1 (5 bases). With 0 bases removed from V and 8 bases from J, the gap between germline ends came to 20 bases. The germline CDR1 and CDR2 sequences are MNHEY and SMNVEV (reference sequence). The CDR3 sequence is 17 residues long. This CDR3 reads CASSLSPGMAIHDEQFF. The DNA of the CDR3 is TGTGCCAGCAGTTTATCTCCAGGGATGGCAATCCACGATGAGCAGTTCTTC.

The J gene is TRBJ1-1, the V gene TRBV6-1; 7 bases are a match to TRBD1. J gave up 1 base and V 0 bases, and 2 bases lay outside the gene matches. Germline V CDR1 and CDR2: MNHNS, SASEGT. The CDR3 covers 15 residues. The CDR3 nucleotides read TGTGCCAGCAGTGAAGCCGGGACAGCGAACACTGAAGCTTTCTTT. As protein: CASSEAGTANTEAFF.

The V call is TRBV19, the J call TRBJ1-2; the match to TRBD1 covers 7 bases. The length of the CDR3 is 16 residues. Germline CDR1 and CDR2: LNHDA and SQIVND (reference sequence). J gave up 3 bases and V 6 bases, and 13 bases lay outside the gene matches. The CDR3 DNA is TGTGCCAGTAGCGAATTGGCCGGGACAGATTACTATGGCTACACCTTC. This encodes CASSELAGTDYYGYTF.

The chain is built from TRBV11-2 and TRBJ2-7, with D possibly matching TRBD2 (6 bases). V was cut by 4 bases and J by 1 base, with 8 bases left in between. CDR3 size: 13 residues. Germline CDR1 reads SGHAT; CDR2 reads FQNNGV. The CDR3 is CASSSDYSYEQYF. The CDR3 bases are TGTGCCAGCAGCTCGGACTATTCCTACGAGCAGTACTTC.

The chain employs TRBV19 and TRBJ1-5, with no clear D. There are 16 residues in the CDR3. CDR1 and CDR2 from the germline V gene are LNHDA and SQIVND (reference sequence). Trimming shortened V by 1 base and J by 5 bases, and 15 bases separated the two germline ends. The CDR3 sequence: CASSIVGPVPYQPQHF. CDR3 DNA: TGTGCCAGTAGTATAGTCGGGCCAGTGCCTTATCAGCCCCAGCATTTT.

The V and J genes are TRBV27 and TRBJ2-5, with 7 nucleotides matching TRBD1. With V trimmed by 2 bases and J by 3 bases, 6 bases remained unmatched. Germline V gene lookup returns CDR1 MNHEY and CDR2 SMNVEV (reference sequence). This CDR3 contains 15 residues. The CDR3 DNA follows: TGTGCCAGCAGTTTAGTCCCGGACAGGAAAGAGACCCAGTACTTC. This codes for CASSLVPDRKETQYF.

The rearrangement uses TRBV4-3 and TRBJ2-3; 9 nucleotides agree with TRBD2. Germline trimming cut 1 base from V and 2 bases from J; bases unmatched to any gene: 7. This CDR3 has 17 residues. Germline CDR1 is LGHNA and CDR2 is YSLEER. The DNA for the CDR3 is TGCGCCAGCAGCCAAGGGTCCCTAGCGGGATTCACAGATACGCAGTATTTT. Amino acid sequence: CASSQGSLAGFTDTQYF.

This clone was detected a few times. The chain couples TRBV5-4 to TRBJ2-5; perhaps TRBD2 as D (5 bases). The CDR3 runs 12 residues. Germline V gene data show CDR1 as SGHNT and CDR2 as YYREEE (reference sequence). Trimming took 1 base from V and 5 from J, leaving 6 bases between them. The CDR3 sequence is CASSLQRETQYF. The CDR3 DNA reads TGTGCCAGCAGCTTGCAGCGGGAGACCCAGTACTTC.

This chain uses TRBV14 with TRBJ1-1; D unresolved. V was clipped by 1 base and J by 7 bases, with 16 bases between them. The CDR3 totals 15 residues. CDR1 and CDR2 from the germline V gene are SGHDN and FVKESK. CDR3 in amino acids: CASSQAFGVWGEAFF. The CDR3 DNA follows: TGTGCCAGCAGCCAAGCGTTCGGGGTGTGGGGTGAAGCTTTCTTT.

The chain uses TRBV6-5 and TRBJ2-7; D is unclear. The V end lost 0 bases, the J end lost 3 bases, and 12 bases lay between the germline ends. CDR1 and CDR2 from the germline V gene are MNHEY and SVGAGI. CDR3 size: 15 residues. DNA for the CDR3: TGTGCCAGCAGTTACTCGCCGGATCCCTTCTACGAGCAGTACGTC. This translates into CASSYSPDPFYEQYV.

Concerning this clone: One end of the junction varies from germline; a read error may be responsible. The chain recombines TRBV2 with TRBJ2-6, with 11 bases aligning to TRBD1. The CDR3 has 17 residues. CDR1 and CDR2 (germline): SNHLY, FYNNEI. The CDR3 DNA reads as TGTGCCATCAGTGAGCCGGGACAGGGGGCTGGGGCCAACGTCCTGACTTTC. Amino acids: CAISEPGQGAGANVLTF.

V usage is TRBV7-7 and J usage is TRBJ2-5; 9 nucleotides align to TRBD1. Germline CDR1 SSHAT, CDR2 FNYEAQ (reference sequence). Unmatched junction bases numbered 8, after V lost 4 bases and J lost 5 bases. The CDR3 runs to 15 residues. CDR3 amino acids: CASSSLQGARETQYF. CDR3 nucleotides: TGTGCCAGCAGCTCACTACAGGGGGCACGGGAGACCCAGTACTTC.

In its sample, this clone was seen a few times. This sequence joins TRBV30 and TRBJ1-5, with a weak D call TRBD1 (6 bases). Germline V lookup: CDR1 GTSNPN, CDR2 SVGIG (reference sequence). V was clipped by 6 bases and J by 1 base, with 10 bases between them. The CDR3 totals 13 residues. CDR3 residues: CACAGESNQPQHF. In nucleotides, the CDR3 is TGTGCCTGCGCAGGGGAAAGCAATCAGCCCCAGCATTTT.

This clone was found a few times. V usage is TRBV9 and J usage is TRBJ2-5; D ambiguous. The CDR3 is 13 amino acids. CDR1 is SGDLS, CDR2 YYNGEE, per germline. V was clipped by 0 bases and J by 4 bases, with 7 bases between them. In DNA, the CDR3 is TGTGCCAGCAGCGTAGAAATTAGAGAGACCCAGTACTTC. It codes for CASSVEIRETQYF.

This clone was seen many times. The gene calls are TRBV10-3 and TRBJ2-7; D call uncertain. V was clipped by 10 bases and J by 4 bases, with 14 bases between them. CDR1 and CDR2 (germline): ENHRY, SYGVKD. The CDR3 loop spans 12 amino acids. The CDR3, as DNA: TGTGCCACCGCCGCAGGCGGATACGAGCAGTACGTC. Translation gives CATAAGGYEQYV.

This chain links TRBV7-9 with TRBJ2-3; D is undetermined. The CDR3 has 14 amino acids. Germline V lookup: CDR1 SEHNR, CDR2 FQNEAQ (reference sequence). The V and J ends lost 5 bases and 6 bases respectively, with 15 bases between them. CDR3 protein: CASSAPVGFDTQYF. The CDR3 DNA follows: TGTGCCAGCAGCGCTCCTGTAGGGTTCGATACGCAGTATTTT.

This clone was detected ten times or more. The V call is TRBV27, the J call TRBJ2-1; D possibly corresponds to TRBD2 (6 bases). Looked up from germline, CDR1 is MNHEY and CDR2 is SMNVEV (reference sequence). This CDR3 contains 16 residues. Deletions cut 1 base from V and 8 bases from J, with 18 bases between. The CDR3 DNA follows: TGTGCCAGCAGTTTATTGTTCTCTAGCGTAGAGGATGAGCAGTTCTTC. Amino acids: CASSLLFSSVEDEQFF.

The chain links TRBV5-4 to TRBJ1-1, with D perhaps matching TRBD1 (5 bases). The V and J ends lost 4 bases and 4 bases respectively, with 11 bases between them. The CDR3 is made up of 13 amino acids. Looked up from germline, CDR1 is SGHNT and CDR2 is YYREEE (reference sequence). CDR3 nucleotide sequence: TGTGCCAGCAGCATGGCAGGGTCCACTGAAGCTTTCTTT. This codes for CASSMAGSTEAFF.